What follows is one T cell receptor (beta chain) and its context. The antigen is unknown. This sample was included in a study of monozygotic twins with cystic fibrosis. Findings of the study overall: The repertoire was suggested to be naive-dominated, clonality median approximately 0.0098. Monozygotic CF twins shared more identical nucleotide clonotypes than unrelated patients. J usage was most co-twin-similar in 8 of 16 pairs, V in 13.

This table comes from immunoSEQ multiplex PCR, and its TCRdb copy is limited to in-frame clones, with some not included. The table records some 10,000 clones, just over 99% of them present only once. Germline CDR1 SGHRS, CDR2 YFSETQ. Trimming removed 0 bases at V and 0 bases at J, with 9 bases between. This CDR3 comprises 15 residues. The chain has TRBV5-1 and TRBJ1-1; no clear D gene. The sequence derives from a man between 18 and 35 years old with cystic fibrosis. The sample consisted of blood. Here the CDR3 reads CASSLAAAVNTEAFF. The CDR3 DNA follows: TGCGCCAGCAGCTTGGCCGCTGCGGTGAACACTGAAGCTTTCTTT.